The source of this TCR beta chain is a study of metastatic and nonmetastatic thyroid tumors. Across the whole study: Samples came from malignant and benign thyroid patients, and repertoires were compared across blood and tumor or nodule tissue.

Per germline, CDR1 MNHEY and CDR2 SVGEGT. V gave up 1 base and J gave up 7 bases; unmatched junction bases: 17. CDR3 size: 19 residues. Not a single patient had been given any form of treatment at any point before undergoing thyroid surgery. TCRdb reprocessed the PCR reads using MiXCR. This sample has roughly 13,000 clones, with about 26% found just once. V and J are TRBV6-2 or TRBV6-3 and TRBJ2-1, with 9 bases identical to TRBD2. The source is a female donor with papillary thyroid cancer or a benign thyroid nodule (not recorded which). Some clones in this sample may be carry-over from other donors' samples. Sequencing was carried out using tumor tissue. The CDR3 loop reads CASSYLARLAVVSYNEQFF. The CDR3 DNA is TGTGCCAGCAGTTACTTAGCTAGACTAGCGGTAGTTTCGTATAATGAGCAGTTCTTC.